These 2 T cell receptor beta chains were all obtained from the same sample, sequenced in a study of control samples from healthy donors and cancer patients. Clones were sequenced by immunoSEQ multiplex PCR, and TCRdb holds only the in-frame ones, with some missing. In the table there are fewer than 120,000 clones, 88% of which are singletons. Sequencing input: PBMCs. These receptors all stem from a woman aged 60 to 75 with lung cancer.

This rearrangement joins TRBV3-1 (or the pseudogene TRBV3-2) to TRBJ1-6, with a weak D call TRBD1 (5 bases). Trimming removed 4 bases from V and 11 bases from J, with 15 bases in between. Germline V lookup: CDR1 LGHDT, CDR2 YNNKEL (reference sequence). This CDR3 has 14 residues. Written as DNA, the CDR3 is TGTGCCAGCAGCCTTTCCGGGGGATCGGCACCCCTCCACTTT. Translated: CASSLSGGSAPLHF.

This clone was counted a single time. V and J are TRBV14 and TRBJ2-3; D not resolved. The CDR3 is made up of 13 amino acids. The germline gives CDR1 SGHDN, CDR2 FVKESK. Trimming took 2 bases from V and 4 from J, leaving 7 bases between them. The DNA for the CDR3 is TGTGCCAGCAGCCAAAATCTGCCAGATACGCAGTATTTT. Translated: CASSQNLPDTQYF.